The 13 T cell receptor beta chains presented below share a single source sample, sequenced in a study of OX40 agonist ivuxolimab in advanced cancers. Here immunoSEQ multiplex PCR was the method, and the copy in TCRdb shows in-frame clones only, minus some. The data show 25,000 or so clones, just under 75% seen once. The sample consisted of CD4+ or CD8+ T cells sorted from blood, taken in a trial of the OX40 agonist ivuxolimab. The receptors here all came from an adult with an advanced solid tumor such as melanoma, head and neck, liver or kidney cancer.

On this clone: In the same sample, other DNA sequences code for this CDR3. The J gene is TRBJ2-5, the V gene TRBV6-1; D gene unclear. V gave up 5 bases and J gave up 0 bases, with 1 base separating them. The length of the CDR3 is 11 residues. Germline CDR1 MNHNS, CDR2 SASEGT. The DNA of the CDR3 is TGTGCCAGCAGTTACCAAGAGACCCAGTACTTC. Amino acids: CASSYQETQYF.

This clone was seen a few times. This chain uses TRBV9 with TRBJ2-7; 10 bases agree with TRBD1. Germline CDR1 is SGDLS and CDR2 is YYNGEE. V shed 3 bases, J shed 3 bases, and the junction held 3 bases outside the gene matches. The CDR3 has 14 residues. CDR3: CASSAGTGVYEQYF. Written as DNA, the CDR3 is TGTGCCAGCAGCGCCGGGACAGGGGTCTACGAGCAGTACTTC.

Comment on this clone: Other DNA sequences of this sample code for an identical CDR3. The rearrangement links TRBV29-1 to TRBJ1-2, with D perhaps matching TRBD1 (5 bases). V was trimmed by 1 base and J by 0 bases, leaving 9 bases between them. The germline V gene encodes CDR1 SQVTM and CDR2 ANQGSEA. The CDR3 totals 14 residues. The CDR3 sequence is CSVEGGRANYGYTF. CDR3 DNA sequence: TGCAGCGTTGAAGGGGGCCGAGCTAACTATGGCTACACCTTC.

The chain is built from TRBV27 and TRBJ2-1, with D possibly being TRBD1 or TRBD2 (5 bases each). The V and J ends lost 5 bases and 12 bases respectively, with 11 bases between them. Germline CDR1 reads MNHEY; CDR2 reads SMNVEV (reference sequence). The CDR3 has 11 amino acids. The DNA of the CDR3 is TGTGCCAGCAGTGGGGGTACCTCGCAGTTCTTC. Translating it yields CASSGGTSQFF.

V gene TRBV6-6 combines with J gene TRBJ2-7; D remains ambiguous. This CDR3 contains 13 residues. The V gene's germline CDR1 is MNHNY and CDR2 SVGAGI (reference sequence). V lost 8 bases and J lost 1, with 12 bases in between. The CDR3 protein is CASHTDGSYEQYF. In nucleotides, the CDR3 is TGTGCCAGCCATACGGACGGTTCCTACGAGCAGTACTTC.

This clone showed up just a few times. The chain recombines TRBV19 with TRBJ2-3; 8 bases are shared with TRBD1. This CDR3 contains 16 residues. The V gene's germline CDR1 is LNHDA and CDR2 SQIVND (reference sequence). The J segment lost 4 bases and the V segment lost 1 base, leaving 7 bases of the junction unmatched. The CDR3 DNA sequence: TGTGCCAGTAGTATAGTAGACAGGGGAGATGCAGATACGCAGTATTTT. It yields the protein CASSIVDRGDADTQYF.

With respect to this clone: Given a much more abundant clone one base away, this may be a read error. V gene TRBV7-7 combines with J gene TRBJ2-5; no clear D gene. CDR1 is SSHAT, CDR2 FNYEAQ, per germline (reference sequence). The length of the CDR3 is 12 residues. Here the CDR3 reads CAGSRLQETQYF. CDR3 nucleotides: TGTGCCGGCAGCCGATTACAAGAGACCCAGTACTTC.

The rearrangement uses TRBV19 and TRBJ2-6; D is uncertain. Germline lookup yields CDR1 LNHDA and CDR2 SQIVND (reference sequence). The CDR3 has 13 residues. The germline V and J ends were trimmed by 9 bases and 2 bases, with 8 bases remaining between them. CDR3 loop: CASRPAGANVLTF. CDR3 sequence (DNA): TGTGCCAGCCGACCGGCTGGGGCCAACGTCCTGACTTTC.

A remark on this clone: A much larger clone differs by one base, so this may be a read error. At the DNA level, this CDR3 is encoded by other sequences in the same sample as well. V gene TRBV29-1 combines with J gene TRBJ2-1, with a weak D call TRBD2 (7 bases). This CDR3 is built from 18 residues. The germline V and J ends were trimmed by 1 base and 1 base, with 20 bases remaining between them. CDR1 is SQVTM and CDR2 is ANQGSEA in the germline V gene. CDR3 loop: CSVEGGGGAGGSYNEQFF. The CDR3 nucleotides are TGCAGCGTTGAAGGGGGGGGCGGGGCAGGAGGTTCCTACAATGAGCAGTTCTTC.

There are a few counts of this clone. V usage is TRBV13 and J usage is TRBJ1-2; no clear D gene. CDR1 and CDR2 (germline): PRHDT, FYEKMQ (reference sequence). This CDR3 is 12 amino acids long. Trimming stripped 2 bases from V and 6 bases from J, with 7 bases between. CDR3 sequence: CASSLPRDGYTF. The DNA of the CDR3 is TGTGCCAGCAGCTTACCCCGGGATGGCTACACCTTC.

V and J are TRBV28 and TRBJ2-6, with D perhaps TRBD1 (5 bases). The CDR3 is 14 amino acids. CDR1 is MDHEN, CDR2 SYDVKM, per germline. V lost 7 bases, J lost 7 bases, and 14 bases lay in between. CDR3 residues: CASKSHGQANVLTF. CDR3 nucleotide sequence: TGTGCCAGCAAGTCTCATGGACAAGCCAACGTCCTGACTTTC.

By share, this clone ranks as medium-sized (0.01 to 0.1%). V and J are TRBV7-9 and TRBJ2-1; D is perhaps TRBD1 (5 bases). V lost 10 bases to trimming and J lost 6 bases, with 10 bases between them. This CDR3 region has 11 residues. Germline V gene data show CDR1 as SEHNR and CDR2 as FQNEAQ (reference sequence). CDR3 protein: CAIQQGNEQFF. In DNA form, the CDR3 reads TGTGCCATCCAGCAGGGCAATGAGCAGTTCTTC. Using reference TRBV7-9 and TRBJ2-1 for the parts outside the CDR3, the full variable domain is DTGVSQNPRHKITKRGQNVTFRCDPISEHNRLYWYRQTLGQGPEFLTYFQNEAQLEKSRLLSDRFSAERPKGSFSTLEIQRTEQGDSAMYLCAIQQGNEQFFGPGTRLTVL.

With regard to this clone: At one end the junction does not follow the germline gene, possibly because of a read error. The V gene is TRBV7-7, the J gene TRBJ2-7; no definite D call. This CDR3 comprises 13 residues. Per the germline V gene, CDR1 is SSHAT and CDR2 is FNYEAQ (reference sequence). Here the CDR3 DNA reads TGTGCTAGCAGCTTAGGCAACTCCTACGAGCAGTACTTC. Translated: CASSLGNSYEQYF.